The rows below give T cell receptor beta chains drawn from one sample of a study of blood T cell repertoires in COVID-19. The protocol was immunoSEQ multiplex PCR, while the TCRdb copy is restricted to in-frame clones and leaves out a portion. The sample holds under 300,000 clones, roughly 86% seen once. The source material was PBMCs or T cells enriched from blood (not recorded which). These receptors were collected from a woman aged 25 to 39 who had recovered from COVID-19. Each CDR3 is given with its conserved first and last residue. A D gene is named only where the DNA matches it firmly. Expanded clones get a size class; other rows say once, few or many, or leave the size out.

-,TRBV9,TRBJ2-3,15,-,CASSPRTATTDTQYF,TGTGCCAGCAGCCCCCGGACTGCAACCACAGATACGCAGTATTTT
few,TRBV9,TRBJ1-4,15,TRBD1,CASSPGTATNEKLFF,TGTGCCAGCAGCCCTGGGACAGCAACTAATGAAAAACTGTTTTTT
once,TRBV4-1,TRBJ2-7,17,TRBD1,CASSQGGLRDRPYEQYF,TGCGCCAGCAGCCAGGGAGGCCTTCGGGACAGGCCTTACGAGCAGTACTTC
-,TRBV28,TRBJ1-5,16,TRBD1,CASSPRQGESGQPQHF,TGTGCCAGCAGCCCTCGACAGGGGGAGTCAGGGCAGCCCCAGCATTTT
-,TRBV30,TRBJ1-1,13,-,CAWSPQLGTEAFF,TGTGCCTGGAGTCCACAACTCGGGACTGAAGCTTTCTTT
-,TRBV2,TRBJ1-6,14,-,CASSWLSAESPLHF,TGTGCCAGCAGCTGGCTGTCTGCGGAATCACCCCTCCACTTT
-,TRBV9,TRBJ1-4,16,-,CASSPRGGSVNEKLFF,TGTGCCAGCAGCCCACGAGGGGGATCCGTCAATGAAAAACTGTTTTTT
-,TRBV2,TRBJ1-2,13,-,CASSEQGTYGYTF,TGTGCCAGCAGTGAACAGGGGACCTATGGCTACACCTTC
-,TRBV28,TRBJ2-7,12,-,CASSLRGYEQYF,TGTGCCAGCAGTTTAAGAGGGTATGAGCAGTACTTC
once,TRBV27,TRBJ2-2,15,TRBD1,CASSPGTGVSGELFF,TGTGCCAGCAGCCCTGGGACAGGGGTCAGCGGGGAGCTGTTTTTT
-,TRBV2,TRBJ2-3,16,-,CASSEPGPIEADTQYF,TGTGCCAGCAGTGAACCGGGTCCCATCGAGGCAGATACGCAGTATTTT
-,TRBV7-3,TRBJ2-5,14,-,CASSLMGTQETQYF,TGTGCCAGCAGCTTAATGGGCACCCAAGAGACCCAGTACTTC
-,TRBV10-1,TRBJ2-3,15,-,CASSFGTYSTDTQYF,TGCGCCAGCAGCTTCGGGACTTATAGCACAGATACGCAGTATTTT
-,TRBV18,TRBJ2-5,15,TRBD1,CASSPFFGQGETQYF,TGTGCCAGCTCACCATTTTTCGGACAGGGGGAGACCCAGTACTTC
-,TRBV5-4,TRBJ2-7,13,-,CASSLAYSYEQYF,TGTGCCAGCAGCTTGGCCTACTCCTACGAGCAGTACTTC
once,TRBV3-1/TRBV3-2,TRBJ2-7,18,-,CASSQFPPVISGAYEQYF,TGTGCCAGCAGCCAATTCCCTCCGGTTATCTCTGGAGCCTACGAGCAGTACTTC
once,TRBV28,TRBJ2-7,12,-,CASCSPRWQQYF,TGTGCCAGCTGCTCCCCCCGCTGGCAGCAGTACTTC
-,TRBV19,TRBJ1-3,14,-,CASSTLGSGNTIYF,TGTGCCAGTAGTACCCTCGGCTCTGGAAACACCATATATTTT
-,TRBV7-3,TRBJ2-3,17,TRBD1,CASSIGVRGRGTDTQYF,TGTGCCAGCAGCATAGGGGTCAGGGGGCGAGGCACAGATACGCAGTATTTT
-,TRBV7-2,TRBJ1-5,13,TRBD1,CASSYRGDQPQHF,TGTGCCAGCAGCTACAGGGGAGATCAGCCCCAGCATTTT
-,TRBV5-1,TRBJ2-1,14,-,CASSLAIVLNEQFF,TGCGCCAGCAGCCTTGCTATTGTGCTGAATGAGCAGTTCTTC
-,TRBV7-9,TRBJ2-3,16,TRBD1,CASSLRGQRPTDTQYF,TGTGCCAGCAGCTTACGGGGACAGAGGCCCACAGATACGCAGTATTTT
-,TRBV11-2,TRBJ1-2,16,-,CASSSRYTGKEDGYTF,TGTGCCAGCAGCTCCCGGTACACAGGGAAAGAGGATGGCTACACCTTC
-,TRBV28,TRBJ1-2,16,-,CASSSPLRGSYYGYTF,TGTGCCAGCAGTTCCCCCCTTAGGGGATCGTACTATGGCTACACCTTC
-,TRBV3-1/TRBV3-2,TRBJ1-2,16,-,CASSQVPRVLDYGYTF,TGTGCCAGCAGCCAAGTACCCAGGGTCCTGGACTATGGCTACACCTTC
-,TRBV3-1/TRBV3-2,TRBJ2-1,15,-,CASSQQVESYNEQFF,TGTGCCAGCAGCCAACAAGTAGAATCCTACAATGAGCAGTTCTTC
-,TRBV9,TRBJ1-2,13,TRBD1,CASSIGDRDGYTF,TGTGCCAGCAGCATCGGGGACAGGGACGGCTACACCTTC
-,TRBV18,TRBJ1-5,16,TRBD1,CASSPGGTGGNQPQHF,TGTGCCAGCTCACCAGGTGGGACAGGGGGCAATCAGCCCCAGCATTTT